Reported below is one TCR beta chain. Its antigen is unidentified. This sample was taken from a study of immune evolution from preneoplasia to lung adenocarcinoma. The junction had 17 bases not matched to a gene; V was cut back by 7 bases and J by 5 bases. The CDR3 length is 17 residues. Histologic diagnosis was independently verified by two lung pathologists. Using immunoSEQ multiplex PCR, the repertoire was profiled, and TCRdb retains in-frame clones only, with some absent. This table has 8,000 to 10,000 clones, over 60% appearing once. Whole-study results and caveats: Top clone frequencies peaked in normal lung, apparently declining through invasive adenocarcinoma. Normal lung had highest clonality; later lesions appeared denser, more diverse.

The TCR comes from a person aged 70 to 79 with lung adenocarcinoma. Some clones in this sample may be carry-over from other donors' samples. The sample taken for sequencing was FFPE minimally invasive lung adenocarcinoma tissue. J is TRBJ1-5 and V is TRBV23-1; 7 nucleotides line up with TRBD1. TRBV23-1 is an open reading frame whose function is uncertain. CDR3: CASNRQVWTGCYQPQHF. In DNA form, the CDR3 reads TGCGCCAGCAACCGTCAGGTTTGGACAGGATGCTATCAGCCCCAGCATTTT.